This TCR beta chain was identified in a study of shared clonotypes between healthy human individuals. CD8 cells classed as naive were CD45RO-negative and positively selected for CCR7, excluding terminally differentiated effector memory CD45RA+ cells. Generated by immunoSEQ multiplex PCR, the TCRdb table keeps only in-frame clones and is missing some. The sample carries over 2,000,000 clones, 85% to 95% recorded once. In this sample, this clone turned up once. Germline CDR1 and CDR2: SGHVS and FNYEAQ. The CDR3 length is 21 residues. The V gene end was trimmed by 0 bases and the J gene end by 5 bases; junction bases not matched to a gene: 16.

Material: naive CD8+ T cells from PBMCs. The rearrangement joins TRBV7-6 to TRBJ2-1; 13 bases match TRBD2. This clonotype was sampled from a man younger than 35 in good health. Some clones in this sample may be carry-over from other donors' samples. In DNA form, the CDR3 reads TGTGCCAGCAGCTTAGCGTGGACTAGCGGGAGTCTTGAGATGGGACACAATGAGCAGTTCTTC. It translates to CASSLAWTSGSLEMGHNEQFF.